This TCR beta chain comes out of a study of cytomegalovirus exposure and HLA in healthy donors. About the study: Researchers previously reported finding roughly 120 million unique TCR beta sequences from approximately 200 million T cells.

The ends lost 3 bases at V and 4 bases at J; junction bases unmatched: 5. This CDR3 spans 15 amino acids. The germline V gene encodes CDR1 MNHNS and CDR2 SASEGT. Study findings and constraints: Researchers reported in a later analysis that common viral pathogens appeared linked to several top clusters. Analysis performed later found roughly 17,000 TCR beta sequences associated with HLA alleles at 0.05 false discovery rate. Cytomegalovirus association was listed for about 160 TCR beta chains.

It was with 60 Vbeta and 13 Jbeta primers that the PCR ran. Some clones are missing from TCRdb's copy, which holds only in-frame ones; the method was immunoSEQ multiplex PCR. The sample includes about 140,000 clones, roughly 76% of them seen just once. With regard to this clone: No antigen is known for it.

This chain joins TRBV6-1 and TRBJ1-1; 10 bases are shared with TRBD1. The sequence came from a woman in her forties in good health and CMV-seronegative. Sequencing was carried out using PBMCs. The CDR3 loop reads CASSEDRGWVTEAFF. The CDR3 DNA sequence: TGTGCCAGCAGTGAGGACAGGGGGTGGGTCACTGAAGCTTTCTTT.